This T cell receptor beta chain was sequenced during a study of CD8+ T cells in alopecia areata. Study as a whole: Disease severity was quantified as SALT score of affected scalp area. Study-wide results and limits: For baseline CD8+ expansion, any link to response stays uncertain with one nonresponder. Clonality exceeded that of normal scalp in lesional scalp, most notably in alopecia totalis/universalis.

Indicated treatment: oral pan-JAK inhibitor, 5-10 mg twice daily. The CDR3 spans 15 residues. The V and J ends lost 5 bases and 8 bases, in that order; junction bases with no gene match: 9. Germline-derived CDR1 and CDR2 are SEHNR and FQNEAQ (reference sequence). Note on this clone: Its antigen is unknown.

In each case, RNA was isolated and then reverse transcribed into cDNA as the sequencing template. Data came from immunoSEQ multiplex PCR; TCRdb stores just in-frame clones and leaves some out. Altogether about 140,000 clones are present, about 88% being singletons, with the ten largest covering less than 15%. The sample was CD8+ T cells sorted from blood, taken at week 4, from a patient treated with tofacitinib. The chain uses TRBV7-9 and TRBJ2-1, with 10 bases aligning to TRBD1. This clonotype was obtained from a human donor with alopecia areata. CDR3 in amino acids: CASSGWDRGMDEQFF. For the CDR3, the DNA is TGTGCCAGCAGCGGTTGGGACAGGGGAATGGATGAGCAGTTCTTC.